Shown below are 5 T cell receptor beta chains from a single sample sequenced in a study of regulatory T cells in long-lasting Graves disease. Construction of TCR beta libraries relied on iRepertoire HTBI primers and on Arm-PCR targeting CDR3 regions. TCRdb passed the multiplex PCR reads through MiXCR, listing each CDR3 protein once. The table records some 220,000 distinct CDR3 sequences, 15% to 20% of them present only once. As for time point: newly diagnosed GD, antithyroid drugs for less than 3 months. With RNA extracted from PBMCs as input, the TCR library was made. These sequences were also reported in another study, on T cells in Graves' hyperthyroidism and ophthalmopathy.

This specimen was peripheral blood mononuclear cells (PBMCs), taken at new diagnosis, from a patient treated with antithyroid drugs. These receptors were collected from a woman aged 30 to 39 with Graves disease.

This sequence joins TRBV30 and TRBJ1-3, with 9 bases that match TRBD1. The CDR3 extends over 14 amino acids. V shed 7 bases, J shed 3 bases, and the junction held 7 bases outside the gene matches. Germline assignment: CDR1 GTSNPN and CDR2 SVGIG (reference sequence). Here the CDR3 reads CAFPGQGDGNTIYF. In DNA, the CDR3 is TGTGCCTTCCCGGGACAGGGCGATGGAAACACCATATATTTT.

This clonotype was counted at least ten times. This chain joins TRBV30 and TRBJ1-1, with a tentative D call TRBD1 (6 bases). CDR3 size: 15 residues. CDR1 is GTSNPN, CDR2 SVGIG, per germline (reference sequence). V lost 2 bases and J 4 bases, leaving 17 bases between the germline ends. The CDR3 here is CAWSRWPGESTEAFF. The CDR3 coding sequence is TGTGCCTGGAGTCGCTGGCCAGGGGAAAGCACTGAAGCTTTCTTT.

The chain uses TRBV12-3 or TRBV12-4 and TRBJ2-1; no clear D. Trimming cost V 7 bases and J 0 bases, with 10 bases left between them. CDR3 size: 14 residues. This chain's CDR3 is CASTTTFSYNEQFF. CDR3 DNA sequence: TGTGCCAGCACCACCACCTTCTCCTACAATGAGCAGTTCTTC.

Only a few counts were recorded for this clonotype. The V and J genes are TRBV12-3 or TRBV12-4 and TRBJ2-7; D may be TRBD1 or TRBD2 (5 bases each). Trimming removed 5 bases from V and 11 bases from J, with 19 bases in between. CDR3 length equals 13 residues. The CDR3 region has the DNA TGTGCCAGCAGTCCCCCGGGACGGCGAGAGGAGTACTTC. As protein: CASSPPGRREEYF.

A note on this clonotype: This may be a read error, as it is one base from a much larger clone. This chain joins TRBV6-1 and TRBJ1-6, with 8 bases fitting TRBD1. Trimming took 1 base from V and 8 from J; bases not matched to a gene: 13. The V gene's germline CDR1 is MNHNS and CDR2 SASEGT. The CDR3 spans 18 residues. The CDR3 sequence: CASSEGILQGDMDSPLHF. The CDR3 nucleotides read TGTGCCAGCAGTGAAGGCATTCTACAGGGGGACATGGATTCACCCCTCCACTTT.